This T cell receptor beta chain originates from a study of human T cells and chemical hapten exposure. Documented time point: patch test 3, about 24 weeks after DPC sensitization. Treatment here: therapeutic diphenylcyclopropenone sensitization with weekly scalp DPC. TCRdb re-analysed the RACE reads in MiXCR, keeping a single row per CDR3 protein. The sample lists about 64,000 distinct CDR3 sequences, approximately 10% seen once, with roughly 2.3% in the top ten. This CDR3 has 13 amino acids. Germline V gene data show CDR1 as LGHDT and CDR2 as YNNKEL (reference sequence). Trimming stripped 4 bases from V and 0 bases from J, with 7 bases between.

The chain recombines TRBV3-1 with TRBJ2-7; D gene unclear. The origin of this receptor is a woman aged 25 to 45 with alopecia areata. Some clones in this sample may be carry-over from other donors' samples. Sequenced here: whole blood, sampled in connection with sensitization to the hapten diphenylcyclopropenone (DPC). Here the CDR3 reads CASSRGDSYEQYF. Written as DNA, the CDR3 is TGTGCCAGCAGCCGAGGTGACTCCTACGAGCAGTACTTC.